The rows below give T cell receptor beta chains drawn from one sample of a study of regulatory dendritic cells for organ transplantation. These receptors are not linked to any known antigen. Clones were sequenced by immunoSEQ multiplex PCR, and TCRdb holds only the in-frame ones, with some missing. This table has roughly 9,800 clones, 65% to 85% appearing once. Material: memory CD4+ T cells from blood cultured with dendritic cells. These receptors all come from a human donor in good health. CDR3s include the opening cysteine and the closing phenylalanine or tryptophan. A D gene is named only where the DNA matches it firmly. Size tells how often a clone was seen (once, few, many) or the class of an expanded clone, and some rows leave it out.

V: TRBV14
J: TRBJ2-3
size: -
D: -
DNA: TGTGCCAGCAGCCAAGATTATTCCCGGGATACTAGCACAGATACGCAGTATTTT
CDR3: CASSQDYSRDTSTDTQYF

V: TRBV5-8
J: TRBJ2-7
size: -
D: -
DNA: TGTGCCAGCGGTAACAGATTCTACGAGCAGTACTTC
CDR3: CASGNRFYEQYF

V: TRBV2
J: TRBJ2-1
size: few
D: -
DNA: TGTGCCAGCAGTGACGAGGTCACTGAGCAGTTCTTC
CDR3: CASSDEVTEQFF

V: TRBV10-2
J: TRBJ2-7
size: -
D: TRBD2
DNA: TGCGCCAGCAAGGAAGCGGGACCCTACGAGCAGTACTTC
CDR3: CASKEAGPYEQYF

V: TRBV5-1
J: TRBJ2-7
size: -
D: TRBD1
DNA: TGCGCCAGCAGCCTTACCGGGACAGCACTGGATGAGCAGTACTTC
CDR3: CASSLTGTALDEQYF

V: TRBV7-2
J: TRBJ1-6
size: -
D: -
DNA: TGTGCCAGCAGCCCCCAGGCAGGGGTTAATTCACCCCTCCACTTT
CDR3: CASSPQAGVNSPLHF

V: TRBV4-1
J: TRBJ2-3
size: -
D: -
DNA: TGCGCCAGCAGCCAAGTTCCCCGCGGCACAGATACGCAGTATTTT
CDR3: CASSQVPRGTDTQYF

V: TRBV6-5
J: TRBJ1-2
size: -
D: -
DNA: TGTGCCAGCAGCCCGACCGGGACGGCTAACTATGGCTACACCTTC
CDR3: CASSPTGTANYGYTF

V: TRBV10-3
J: TRBJ2-2
size: -
D: -
DNA: TGTGCCATCAGTGACCGACAAGGGCGAAACACCGGGGAGCTGTTTTTT
CDR3: CAISDRQGRNTGELFF

V: TRBV29-1
J: TRBJ2-1
size: -
D: TRBD2
DNA: TGCAGCGTTGATCAGGGAAGGCTAGCGGGAGGGCCCAAACATTTTGAGCAGTTCTTC
CDR3: CSVDQGRLAGGPKHFEQFF

V: TRBV25-1
J: TRBJ2-3
size: -
D: -
DNA: TGTGCCAGCAGTGAACCGGGCCTGGCAGATACGCAGTATTTT
CDR3: CASSEPGLADTQYF

V: TRBV19
J: TRBJ2-1
size: -
D: -
DNA: TGTGCCAGTCGGCGAGTAACCAACAATGAGCAGTTCTTC
CDR3: CASRRVTNNEQFF